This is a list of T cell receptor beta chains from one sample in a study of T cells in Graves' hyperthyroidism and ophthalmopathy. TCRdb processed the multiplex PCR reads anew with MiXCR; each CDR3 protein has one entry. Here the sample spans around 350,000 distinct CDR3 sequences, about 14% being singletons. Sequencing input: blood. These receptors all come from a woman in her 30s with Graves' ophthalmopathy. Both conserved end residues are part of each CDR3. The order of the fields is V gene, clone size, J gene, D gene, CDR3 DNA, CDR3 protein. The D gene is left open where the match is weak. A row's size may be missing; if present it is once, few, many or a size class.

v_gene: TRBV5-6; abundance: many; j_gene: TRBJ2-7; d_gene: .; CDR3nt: TGTGCCAGCAGCAGAGACACCTACGAGCAGTACTTC; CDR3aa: CASSRDTYEQYF
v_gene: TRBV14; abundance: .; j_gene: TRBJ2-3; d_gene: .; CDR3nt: TGTGCCAGCCGGCTTTCGGGCGGCACAGATACGCAGTATTTT; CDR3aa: CASRLSGGTDTQYF
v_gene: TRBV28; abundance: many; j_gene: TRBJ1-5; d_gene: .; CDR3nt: TGTGCCAGCAGTTTTTGGGGAAATAGCAATCAGCCCCAGCATTTT; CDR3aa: CASSFWGNSNQPQHF
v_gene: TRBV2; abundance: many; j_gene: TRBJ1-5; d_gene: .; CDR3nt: TGTGCCAGCAGTCCCCGGACAGTTAGCAATCAGCCCCAGCATTTT; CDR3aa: CASSPRTVSNQPQHF
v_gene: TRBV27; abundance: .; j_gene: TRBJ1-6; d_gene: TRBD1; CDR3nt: TGTGCCAGCAGTTTACGATCAGGGGGAAAGGGTAATTCACCCCTCCACTTT; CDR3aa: CASSLRSGGKGNSPLHF
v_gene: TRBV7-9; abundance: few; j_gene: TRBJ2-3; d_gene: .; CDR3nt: TGTGCCAGCAGCCCCGCCCTTGGGGCAGATACGCAGTATTTT; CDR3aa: CASSPALGADTQYF
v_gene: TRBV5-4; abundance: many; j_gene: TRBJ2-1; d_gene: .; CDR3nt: TGTGCCAGCAGCTTGGTAGCGGCCAATGAGCAGTTCTTC; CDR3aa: CASSLVAANEQFF
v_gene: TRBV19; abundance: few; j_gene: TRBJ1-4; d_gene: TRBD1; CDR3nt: TGTGCCAGTAGTGCCCGGACAGGGGGGGGCGAAAAACTGTTTTTT; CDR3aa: CASSARTGGGEKLFF
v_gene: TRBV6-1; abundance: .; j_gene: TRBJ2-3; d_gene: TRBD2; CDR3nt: TGTGCCGGCAGTGAAGCTAGCGGGGGGGCGGATACGCAGTATTTT; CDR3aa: CAGSEASGGADTQYF
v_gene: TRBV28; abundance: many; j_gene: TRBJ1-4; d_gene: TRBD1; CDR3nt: TGTGCCAGCAGTGGAAACTTCCACAGGGGGCGAGGTGAAAAACTGTTTTTT; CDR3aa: CASSGNFHRGRGEKLFF
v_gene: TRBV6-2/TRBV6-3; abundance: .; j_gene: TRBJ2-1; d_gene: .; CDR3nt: TGTGCCAGCAGTTACTCCTCCTACAATGAGCAGTTCTTC; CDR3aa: CASSYSSYNEQFF
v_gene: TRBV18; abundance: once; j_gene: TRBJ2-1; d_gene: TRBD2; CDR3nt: TGTGCCAGCTCACCCAGTCGGGAGGGCCTCAATGAGCAGTTCTTC; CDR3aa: CASSPSREGLNEQFF
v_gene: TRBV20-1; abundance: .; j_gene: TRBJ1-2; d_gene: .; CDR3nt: TGCAGTGCTAGATTTACAGACTATGGCTACACCTTC; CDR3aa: CSARFTDYGYTF
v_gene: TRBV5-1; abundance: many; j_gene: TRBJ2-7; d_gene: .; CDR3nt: TGCGCCAGCAGAAGCTACCAGGGAACGGGTGGCGAGCAGTACTTC; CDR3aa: CASRSYQGTGGEQYF
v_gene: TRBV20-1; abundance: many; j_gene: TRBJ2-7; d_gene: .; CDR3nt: TGCAGTGCTCCCAGTTTAGGCCTCTACGAGCAGTACTTC; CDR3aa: CSAPSLGLYEQYF
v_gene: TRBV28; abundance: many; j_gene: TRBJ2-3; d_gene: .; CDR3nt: TGTGCCAGCAGTTTCGGCGGGGATTTTAGCACAGATACGCAGTATTTT; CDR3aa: CASSFGGDFSTDTQYF
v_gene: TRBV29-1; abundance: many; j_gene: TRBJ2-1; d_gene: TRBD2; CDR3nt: TGCAGCGTTCATGCGGGGGGGAAGAATGAGCAGTTCTTC; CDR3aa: CSVHAGGKNEQFF
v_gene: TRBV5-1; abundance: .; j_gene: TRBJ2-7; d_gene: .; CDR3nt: TGCGCCAGCAGCTTAACTTTCGGCTACGAGCAGTACTTC; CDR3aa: CASSLTFGYEQYF
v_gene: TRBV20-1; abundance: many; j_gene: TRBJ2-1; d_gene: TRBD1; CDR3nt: TGCAGTGCTAGGAAAGCTACACGGACAGGGGATCTTTACAATGAGCAGTTCTTC; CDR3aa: CSARKATRTGDLYNEQFF
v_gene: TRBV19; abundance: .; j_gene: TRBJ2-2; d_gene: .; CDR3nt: TGTGCCAGTAGCCCCCCAGGGCTGAACACCGGGGAGCTGTTTTTT; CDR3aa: CASSPPGLNTGELFF
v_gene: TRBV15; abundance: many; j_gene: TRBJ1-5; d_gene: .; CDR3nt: TGTGCCACCAGTCGATGGGCAGGCATCAATCAGCCCCAGCATTTT; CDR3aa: CATSRWAGINQPQHF
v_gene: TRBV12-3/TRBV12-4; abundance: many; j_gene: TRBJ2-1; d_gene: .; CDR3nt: TGTGCCAGCAGTTTAACAGGCCTTGCAAACAATGAGCAGTTCTTC; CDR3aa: CASSLTGLANNEQFF
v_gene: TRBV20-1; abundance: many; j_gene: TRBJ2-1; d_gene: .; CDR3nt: TGCAGTGCTCCTATCTTGGCCTACAATGAGCAGTTCTTC; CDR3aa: CSAPILAYNEQFF
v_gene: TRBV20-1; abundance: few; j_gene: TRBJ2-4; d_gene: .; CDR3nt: TGCAGTGCTAGAGTATCGCTAGCCAAAAACATTCAGTACTTC; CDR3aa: CSARVSLAKNIQYF
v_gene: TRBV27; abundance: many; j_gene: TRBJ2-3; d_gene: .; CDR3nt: TGTGCCAGCAGTTTAACTTCACCAGATACGCCGTATTTT; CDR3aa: CASSLTSPDTPYF
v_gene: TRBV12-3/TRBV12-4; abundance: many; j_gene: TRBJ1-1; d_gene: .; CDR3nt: TGTGCCAGCAGTCGGCGGGGGATCACTGAAGCTTTCTTT; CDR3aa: CASSRRGITEAFF
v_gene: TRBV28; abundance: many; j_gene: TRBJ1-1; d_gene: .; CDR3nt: TGTGCCAGCAGTTTGGAGGGTGTTGACACTGAAGCTTTCTTT; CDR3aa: CASSLEGVDTEAFF
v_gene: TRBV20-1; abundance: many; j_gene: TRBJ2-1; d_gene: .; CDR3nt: TGCAGTGCGTCGACCTACGGGAATGAGCAGTTCTTC; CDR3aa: CSASTYGNEQFF
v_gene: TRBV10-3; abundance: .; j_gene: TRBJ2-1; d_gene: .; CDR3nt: TGTGCCATCAGTGAGGAGGAGACCTACGATGAGCAGTTCTTC; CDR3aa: CAISEEETYDEQFF
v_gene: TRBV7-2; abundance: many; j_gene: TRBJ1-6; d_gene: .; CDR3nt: TGTGCCAGCAGCTTAGCCGCGGACGATTCACCCCTCCACTTT; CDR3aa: CASSLAADDSPLHF
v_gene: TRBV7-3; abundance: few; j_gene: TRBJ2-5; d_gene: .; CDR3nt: TGTGCCAGCAGCTTACAGGTGGGGGAGACCCAGTACTTC; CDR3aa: CASSLQVGETQYF
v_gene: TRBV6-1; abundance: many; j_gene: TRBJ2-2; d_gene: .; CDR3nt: TGTGCCAGCAGTACGCGGACAGAGAACACCGGGGAGCTGTTTTTT; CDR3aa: CASSTRTENTGELFF
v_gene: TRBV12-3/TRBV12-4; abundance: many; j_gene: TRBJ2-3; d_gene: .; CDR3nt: TGTGCCAGCAGTTTCTCTAGCGCTCTTTCAGATACGCAGTATTTT; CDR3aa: CASSFSSALSDTQYF
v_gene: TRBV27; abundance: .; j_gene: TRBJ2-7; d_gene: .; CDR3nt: TGTGCCAGCAGTTTAAACAGGCTCGGCGACGAGCAGTACTTC; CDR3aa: CASSLNRLGDEQYF
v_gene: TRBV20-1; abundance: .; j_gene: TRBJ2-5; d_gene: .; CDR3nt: TGCAGTGCAGTGGGAGTAGACGAAGAGACCCAGTACTTC; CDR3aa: CSAVGVDEETQYF
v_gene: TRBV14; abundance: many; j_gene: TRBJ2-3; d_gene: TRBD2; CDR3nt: TGTGCCAGCAGCCGCACACTAGCGGGGGTTGGAGATACGCAGTATTTT; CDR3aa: CASSRTLAGVGDTQYF
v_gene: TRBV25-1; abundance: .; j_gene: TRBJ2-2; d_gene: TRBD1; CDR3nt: TGTGCCAGCAGTGGGACAGGGGTTAGCACCGGGGAGCTGTTTTTT; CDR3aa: CASSGTGVSTGELFF
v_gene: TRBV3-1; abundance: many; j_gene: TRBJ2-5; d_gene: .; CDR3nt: TGTGCCAGCAGCCACTTAAGGCGAGGGGGCCAAGAGACCCAGTACTTC; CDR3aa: CASSHLRRGGQETQYF
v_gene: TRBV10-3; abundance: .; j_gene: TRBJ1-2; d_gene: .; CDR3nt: TGTGCCATCAGGGTTGGAAACAAAAGGGATGGCTACACCTTC; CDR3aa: CAIRVGNKRDGYTF
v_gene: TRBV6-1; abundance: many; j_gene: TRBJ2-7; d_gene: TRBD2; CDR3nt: TGTGCCAGCAGTTACGGGTCTGCGGGGGACGAGCAGTACTTC; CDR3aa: CASSYGSAGDEQYF
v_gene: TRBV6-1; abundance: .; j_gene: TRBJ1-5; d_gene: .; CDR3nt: TGTGCCAGCAGTGAAGCGCCGACGGATAAATCCCAGCATTTT; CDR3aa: CASSEAPTDKSQHF
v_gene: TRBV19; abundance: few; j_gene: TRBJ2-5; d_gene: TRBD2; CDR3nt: TGTGCCAGTAGTATATCGGGAGGACAATCGCAAGGGACCCAGTACTTC; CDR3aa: CASSISGGQSQGTQYF
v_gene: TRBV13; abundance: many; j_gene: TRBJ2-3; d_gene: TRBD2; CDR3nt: TGTGCCAGCAGCCTAAAGACTAGCGGGGGGCCTACGCAGTATTTT; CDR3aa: CASSLKTSGGPTQYF
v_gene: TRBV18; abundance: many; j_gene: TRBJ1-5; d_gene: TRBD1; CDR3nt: TGTGCCAGCTCACCTTCCGGACAGGGGGATATTAATAATCAGCCCCAGCATTTT; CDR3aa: CASSPSGQGDINNQPQHF
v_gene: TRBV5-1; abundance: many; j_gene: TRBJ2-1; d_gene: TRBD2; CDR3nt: TGCGCCAGCAGACTACAGCGGGGCCCCGTAAGCTCCTACAATGAGCAGTTCTTC; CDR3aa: CASRLQRGPVSSYNEQFF
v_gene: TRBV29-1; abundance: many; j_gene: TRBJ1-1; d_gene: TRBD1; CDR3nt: TGCAGCGCCACAGGGGATGGTGAAGCTTTCTTT; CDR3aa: CSATGDGEAFF
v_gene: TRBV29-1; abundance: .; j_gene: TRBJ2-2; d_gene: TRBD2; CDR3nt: TGCAGCTCCCGGGGGCTAGCGGGGGCCGGAGGCGGGGAGCTGTTTTTT; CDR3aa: CSSRGLAGAGGGELFF
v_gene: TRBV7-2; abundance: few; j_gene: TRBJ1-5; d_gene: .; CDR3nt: TGTGCCAGCAGCCCAATTGCCCAGTTTAGCAATCAGCCCCAGCATTTT; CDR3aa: CASSPIAQFSNQPQHF